The 28 T cell receptor beta chains below come from one sample, sequenced in a study of T-cell memory formation after mild COVID-19. TCRdb ran MiXCR on the 5' RACE reads and lists one entry per CDR3 protein. Seen here are around 150,000 distinct CDR3 sequences, about 15% observed once, and the top ten hold roughly an eighth. Sequencing was done on a sample of PBMCs or a T cell subset sorted from them (not recorded which). These TCRs come from an adult woman who had mild COVID-19 (a few samples of this study predate the infection). Cell type and time point are not known.

Only a few counts were recorded for this clonotype. This chain connects TRBV5-4 to TRBJ2-1; tentatively, D is TRBD2 (6 bases). This CDR3 region has 12 residues. V dropped 1 base and J dropped 12 bases, with 11 bases sitting between them. Germline assignment: CDR1 SGHNT and CDR2 YYREEE (reference sequence). CDR3 sequence (DNA): TGTGCCAGCAGCTTGATGGGGGGTTCGCAGTTCTTC. Protein sequence: CASSLMGGSQFF.

This clonotype was observed once. The junction and the germline gene differ at one end; a read error may be behind it. The rearrangement uses TRBV12-3 or TRBV12-4 and TRBJ2-7; no definite D call. The CDR3 has 11 amino acids. This chain's CDR3 is CASSFSSEKYF. The CDR3 DNA reads as TGTGCCAGCAGTTTCTCGAGCGAGAAGTACTTC.

This clonotype was recorded a few times. The genes are TRBV6-2 or TRBV6-3 and TRBJ2-3; D uncertain. V lost 7 bases and J 5 bases, leaving 13 bases between the germline ends. The CDR3 runs to 13 residues. Germline loops: CDR1 MNHEY, CDR2 SVGEGT. CDR3 sequence reads: CASTQSLGDTQYF. The CDR3 coding sequence is TGTGCCAGCACTCAATCCCTGGGAGATACGCAGTATTTT.

This clonotype has more than one count but fewer than ten. This rearrangement joins TRBV7-9 to TRBJ1-2; unclear D gene. Per the germline V gene, CDR1 is SEHNR and CDR2 is FQNEAQ (reference sequence). The CDR3 has 15 amino acids. V dropped 1 base and J dropped 2 bases, with 11 bases sitting between them. The CDR3 spells CASSLDQIGNYGYTF. The CDR3 DNA sequence: TGTGCCAGCAGCTTAGACCAGATCGGGAACTATGGCTACACCTTC.

The genes are TRBV5-1 and TRBJ2-5; TRBD2 matches 7 bases. V was clipped by 5 bases and J by 4 bases; unmatched bases: 14. The CDR3 sequence is 16 residues long. CDR1 is SGHRS, CDR2 YFSETQ, per germline. CDR3 protein: CASRYRGDHQVETQYF. CDR3 nucleotide sequence: TGCGCCAGCAGATACCGGGGGGACCATCAGGTAGAGACCCAGTACTTC. Full variable domain (outside the CDR3, taken from reference TRBV5-1 and TRBJ2-5): KAGVTQTPRYLIKTRGQQVTLSCSPISGHRSVSWYQQTPGQGLQFLFEYFSETQRNKGNFPGRFSGRQFSNSRSEMNVSTLELGDSALYLCASRYRGDHQVETQYFGPGTRLLVL.

This clonotype was seen more than once but under ten times. DNA of the CDR3: TGTGCCAGCAGCTCCCGGGACAGGGATCCCTACGAGCAGTACTTC. Its translation is CASSSRDRDPYEQYF. The chain couples TRBV7-9 to TRBJ2-7, with 9 nucleotides matching TRBD1. V was clipped by 4 bases and J by 2 bases; unmatched bases: 6. The V gene's germline CDR1 is SEHNR and CDR2 FQNEAQ (reference sequence). The CDR3 has 15 residues.

The chain carries TRBV11-2 and TRBJ2-7; possibly TRBD2 for D (7 bases). CDR1 is SGHAT, CDR2 FQNNGV, per germline. V was clipped by 1 base and J by 0 bases, with 19 bases between them. The CDR3 covers 18 residues. DNA of the CDR3: TGTGCCAGCAGCTTAGTCCGCCGGGGGCGGGGGAGCTCCTACGAGCAGTACTTC. Translation: CASSLVRRGRGSSYEQYF.

CDR3 nucleotide sequence: TGTGCCATCAGTGTCAGCGGTGTAAACACTGAAGCTTTCTTT. It yields the protein CAISVSGVNTEAFF. The chain uses TRBV10-3 and TRBJ1-1, with D unresolved. Germline-derived CDR1 and CDR2 are ENHRY and SYGVKD. The CDR3 covers 14 residues. Trimming cost V 4 bases and J 2 bases, with 11 bases left between them.

This rearrangement joins TRBV12-3 or TRBV12-4 to TRBJ2-5; D gene ambiguous. This CDR3 spans 14 amino acids. The V end lost 4 bases, the J end lost 4 bases, and 13 bases lay between the germline ends. CDR3 in amino acids: CASSSLSPAETQYF. Here the CDR3 DNA reads TGTGCCAGCAGTTCCCTCTCGCCTGCAGAGACCCAGTACTTC.

The V and J genes are TRBV29-1 and TRBJ2-3; D unresolved. Trimming shortened V by 1 base and J by 7 bases, and 9 bases separated the two germline ends. CDR1 is SQVTM and CDR2 is ANQGSEA in the germline V gene. The CDR3 consists of 12 residues. The CDR3 sequence is CSVEGKSYTQYF. CDR3 nucleotide sequence: TGCAGCGTTGAAGGGAAATCCTATACGCAGTATTTT.

The V gene is TRBV13, the J gene TRBJ2-5, with 10 bases aligning to TRBD2. The CDR3 is made up of 16 amino acids. V shed 4 bases, J shed 5 bases, and the junction held 10 bases outside the gene matches. Germline V gene lookup returns CDR1 PRHDT and CDR2 FYEKMQ (reference sequence). The CDR3 region is CASSSGVAGGQETQYF. The DNA for the CDR3 is TGTGCCAGCAGCTCCGGAGTAGCGGGAGGCCAGGAGACCCAGTACTTC.

This chain connects TRBV5-1 to TRBJ1-1; unclear D gene. V dropped 3 bases and J dropped 1 base, with 7 bases sitting between them. The CDR3 contains 13 residues. The germline CDR1 and CDR2 sequences are SGHRS and YFSETQ. The CDR3 sequence: CASSWGSNTEAFF. CDR3 DNA: TGCGCCAGCAGCTGGGGATCGAACACTGAAGCTTTCTTT.

This clonotype occurred a few times. The chain is built from TRBV5-1 and TRBJ1-2, with D tentatively TRBD1 (6 bases). Between the trimmed V and J ends, which lost 1 base and 5 bases, there was a span of 18 bases. The germline CDR1 and CDR2 sequences are SGHRS and YFSETQ. The CDR3 is made up of 16 amino acids. CDR3 amino acids: CASSLILGGQRYGYTF. In nucleotides, the CDR3 is TGCGCCAGCAGCTTGATCCTGGGGGGGCAGAGATATGGCTACACCTTC.

This clonotype appeared a few times. CDR3 DNA sequence: TGTGCCAGCAGAAGGTACTATGGACAGATTTCTAACTATGGCTACACCTTC. As protein: CASRRYYGQISNYGYTF. The chain carries TRBV5-6 and TRBJ1-2, with D perhaps matching TRBD1 (6 bases). V lost 5 bases and J lost 0, with 20 bases in between. CDR3 length equals 17 residues. Germline values: CDR1 SGHDT, CDR2 YYEEEE.

The chain uses TRBV7-9 and TRBJ2-1; 7 bases are shared with TRBD1. From germline, CDR1 is SEHNR and CDR2 FQNEAQ (reference sequence). V gave up 6 bases and J gave up 9 bases; unmatched junction bases: 2. The CDR3 contains 11 residues. CDR3 DNA: TGTGCCAGCAGATCAGGGGGTGAGCAGTTCTTC. Translation: CASRSGGEQFF.

The V and J genes are TRBV6-1 and TRBJ2-3; 9 bases align to TRBD2. The CDR3 is 18 amino acids. Germline lookup yields CDR1 MNHNS and CDR2 SASEGT. The V gene end was trimmed by 6 bases and the J gene end by 3 bases; junction bases not matched to a gene: 16. CDR3 nucleotide sequence: TGTGCCAGCAGCGCCTATGGGCGGGGGGGCCCTAGTACAGATACGCAGTATTTT. Amino acid sequence: CASSAYGRGGPSTDTQYF.

This clonotype was seen a few times. This chain links TRBV24-1 with TRBJ2-1; D is uncertain. Germline CDR1 KGHDR, CDR2 SFDVKD. The CDR3 totals 15 residues. V dropped 6 bases and J dropped 1 base, with 12 bases sitting between them. The CDR3 loop reads CATSSRTSSYNEQFF. As DNA, the CDR3 is TGTGCCACCAGTTCGAGGACGAGTTCCTACAATGAGCAGTTCTTC.

The V and J genes are TRBV7-2 and TRBJ2-1; D gene ambiguous. This CDR3 is built from 14 residues. Deletions cut 2 bases from V and 8 bases from J, with 13 bases between. CDR1 and CDR2 from the germline V gene are SGHTA and FQGNSA. The CDR3 protein is CASSLSFLSDEQFF. In DNA, the CDR3 is TGTGCCAGCAGCTTAAGTTTCCTTTCAGATGAGCAGTTCTTC.

The chain joins TRBV15 to TRBJ2-1, with D perhaps matching TRBD1 (6 bases). Trimming stripped 0 bases from V and 2 bases from J, with 8 bases between. CDR1 is LNHNV and CDR2 is YYDKDF in the germline V gene (reference sequence). The CDR3 extends over 15 amino acids. The CDR3 DNA reads TGTGCCACCAGCAGAGAAGGGACACCCTACAATGAGCAGTTCTTC. Protein sequence: CATSREGTPYNEQFF. The complete variable domain, with remaining parts taken from reference TRBV15 and TRBJ2-1, reads DAMVIQNPRYQVTQFGKPVTLSCSQTLNHNVMYWYQQKSSQAPKLLFHYYDKDFNNEADTPDNFQSRRPNTSFCFLDIRSPGLGDTAMYLCATSREGTPYNEQFFGPGTRLTVL.

The rearrangement uses TRBV11-1 and TRBJ2-6, with 10 bases that match TRBD1. Germline CDR1 and CDR2: SGHAT and FQDESV (reference sequence). V was clipped by 3 bases and J by 0 bases; unmatched bases: 5. CDR3 length equals 18 residues. DNA for the CDR3: TGTGCCAGCAGCTTGGGGACAGGGGTTGTCTCTGGGGCCAACGTCCTGACTTTC. It encodes CASSLGTGVVSGANVLTF.

This clonotype came up a few times. The chain has TRBV7-2 and TRBJ2-5; 12 bases fit TRBD2. The CDR3 loop spans 17 amino acids. After removal of 2 bases from V and 5 bases from J, the junction contained 9 bases not matched to a gene. Germline V gene lookup returns CDR1 SGHTA and CDR2 FQGNSA. The CDR3 loop reads CASSLSVGLAGWETQYF. The CDR3 DNA reads TGTGCCAGCAGCTTATCAGTTGGACTAGCGGGATGGGAGACCCAGTACTTC.

The rearrangement uses TRBV18 and TRBJ2-1; D is unresolved. The CDR3 length is 16 residues. V was shortened by 0 bases and J by 2 bases, with 11 bases between the two germline ends. CDR1 and CDR2 (germline): KGHSH, LQKENI. The CDR3 bases are TGTGCCAGCTCACCACCGGGGTCTGCAGCCTACAATGAGCAGTTCTTC. It yields the protein CASSPPGSAAYNEQFF.

This sequence joins TRBV4-1 and TRBJ1-2; TRBD1 matches 12 bases. The germline CDR1 and CDR2 sequences are MGHRA and YSYEKL. Unmatched junction bases numbered 5, after V lost 4 bases and J lost 8 bases. The CDR3 contains 14 residues. The CDR3 coding sequence is TGCGCCAGCAGCCGGGGACAGGGGGCGGAGGGCTACACCTTC. It specifies CASSRGQGAEGYTF.

The J gene is TRBJ2-2, the V gene TRBV12-3 or TRBV12-4, with 7 nucleotides matching TRBD1. The CDR3 extends over 14 amino acids. V shed 6 bases and J 4 bases; nucleotides not matched to a gene: 5. CDR3 sequence: CASSRGQSTGELFF. DNA for the CDR3: TGTGCCAGCAGCCGGGGACAGAGCACCGGGGAGCTGTTTTTT.

The V and J genes are TRBV20-1 and TRBJ1-1; possible D gene TRBD1, 5 bases. The germline V gene encodes CDR1 DFQATT and CDR2 SNEGSKA (reference sequence). This CDR3 spans 13 amino acids. Trimming removed 0 bases at V and 4 bases at J, with 9 bases between. CDR3 bases: TGCAGTGCTAGAGATGTTAGGGGCACTGAAGCTTTCTTT. It translates to CSARDVRGTEAFF.

This clonotype was seen a handful of times. V gene TRBV6-1 combines with J gene TRBJ2-7, with 10 positions matching TRBD2. Germline CDR1 and CDR2: MNHNS and SASEGT. This CDR3 region has 14 residues. J lost 0 bases, V lost 8 bases, and 4 bases had no gene match. The CDR3 sequence: CASALAGDSYEQYF. The CDR3 nucleotides read TGTGCCAGCGCCCTAGCGGGAGACTCCTACGAGCAGTACTTC.

V usage is TRBV30 and J usage is TRBJ2-1; 7 nucleotides align to TRBD2. Germline CDR1 GTSNPN, CDR2 SVGIG (reference sequence). CDR3 length equals 13 residues. Trimming at V came to 5 bases and at J to 9 bases, leaving 10 bases not matched to a gene. CDR3: CAWGVGGLGEQFF. The DNA of the CDR3 is TGTGCCTGGGGAGTGGGAGGGTTGGGTGAGCAGTTCTTC.

This clonotype was seen a few times. This sequence joins TRBV6-5 and TRBJ2-7; D is possibly TRBD2 (6 bases). Per germline, CDR1 MNHEY and CDR2 SVGAGI. V was shortened by 0 bases and J by 3 bases, with 15 bases between the two germline ends. CDR3 length: 16 residues. The CDR3 sequence: CASSYSTSGGVYEQYF. The CDR3, as DNA: TGTGCCAGCAGTTACTCGACGTCCGGGGGAGTCTACGAGCAGTACTTC.